This T cell receptor beta chain was recovered during a study of cytomegalovirus exposure and HLA in healthy donors. The repertoire was sequenced with immunoSEQ multiplex PCR; TCRdb's copy has only in-frame clones and lacks some. The table shows roughly 100,000 clones, with 85% to 95% occurring only once. This CDR3 contains 13 residues. V was pared by 5 bases and J by 6 bases, with 6 bases of the junction left unmatched. From germline, CDR1 is SGHAT and CDR2 FQNNGV. Study-level points and caveats: CMV antigen specificity was confirmed in vitro for three CMV-associated chains.

Details on this clone: Its antigen is still unknown.

The chain is built from TRBV11-2 and TRBJ2-7; 8 bases map to TRBD1. The sample was PBMCs. This sequence originates from a woman between 18 and 29 years old in good health and CMV-seronegative. CDR3 DNA: TGTGCCAGCAGCCCCGACAGGGGCGGCGAGCAGTACTTC. It is translated as CASSPDRGGEQYF.